Listed below are T cell receptor beta chains from one sample, sequenced in a study of T cells in narcolepsy. The assay was immunoSEQ multiplex PCR, and TCRdb's table has in-frame clones only and misses some. The sample lists 30,000 to 35,000 clones; 83% were seen once. The sequenced sample consisted of CD45RA- memory CD4+ T cells from PBMCs. These receptors came from a human donor with narcolepsy. The CDR3 runs from the conserved cysteine through the conserved F or W. A D gene is named only where the DNA matches it firmly. Clone size appears in some rows only: once, few, many, or a class for an expanded clone.

V gene: TRBV19; D gene: NA; CDR3 length: 12; clone size: NA; J gene: TRBJ2-7; CDR3 protein: CASSTVYGEQYF; CDR3 DNA: TGTGCCAGTAGTACTGTCTATGGCGAGCAGTACTTC
V gene: TRBV7-3; D gene: NA; CDR3 length: 15; clone size: NA; J gene: TRBJ1-2; CDR3 protein: CASSLVGRNTDGYTF; CDR3 DNA: TGTGCCAGCAGCTTAGTGGGGCGGAATACGGATGGCTACACCTTC
V gene: TRBV14; D gene: NA; CDR3 length: 14; clone size: NA; J gene: TRBJ1-2; CDR3 protein: CASSQAARAYGYTF; CDR3 DNA: TGTGCCAGCAGCCAAGCTGCCCGCGCCTATGGCTACACCTTC
V gene: TRBV5-1; D gene: TRBD1; CDR3 length: 16; clone size: NA; J gene: TRBJ1-2; CDR3 protein: CASSLGTGDTNYGYTF; CDR3 DNA: TGCGCCAGCAGCCTCGGGACAGGGGATACTAACTATGGCTACACCTTC
V gene: TRBV12-5; D gene: NA; CDR3 length: 16; clone size: NA; J gene: TRBJ2-4; CDR3 protein: CASGPGQGGTKNIQYF; CDR3 DNA: TGTGCTAGTGGTCCGGGGCAGGGGGGGACCAAAAACATTCAGTACTTC
V gene: TRBV9; D gene: TRBD1; CDR3 length: 15; clone size: NA; J gene: TRBJ2-7; CDR3 protein: CASSASGTGFREQYF; CDR3 DNA: TGTGCCAGCAGCGCGTCCGGGACAGGGTTTCGCGAGCAGTACTTC
V gene: TRBV5-1; D gene: NA; CDR3 length: 14; clone size: NA; J gene: TRBJ2-1; CDR3 protein: CASSFDIGSNEQFF; CDR3 DNA: TGCGCCAGCAGCTTTGATATCGGATCGAATGAGCAGTTCTTC
V gene: TRBV5-1; D gene: TRBD1; CDR3 length: 14; clone size: once; J gene: TRBJ1-6; CDR3 protein: CASSQTGNNSPLHF; CDR3 DNA: TGCGCCAGCAGCCAGACAGGGAACAATTCACCCCTCCACTTT
V gene: TRBV5-4; D gene: NA; CDR3 length: 15; clone size: NA; J gene: TRBJ1-1; CDR3 protein: CASSLQQGSSTEAFF; CDR3 DNA: TGTGCCAGCAGCTTGCAACAGGGTTCGAGCACTGAAGCTTTCTTT
V gene: TRBV5-4; D gene: NA; CDR3 length: 15; clone size: NA; J gene: TRBJ1-6; CDR3 protein: CASSLDSGGGSPLHF; CDR3 DNA: TGTGCCAGCAGCTTGGACAGTGGAGGGGGTTCACCCCTCCACTTT
V gene: TRBV7-3; D gene: NA; CDR3 length: 14; clone size: NA; J gene: TRBJ2-7; CDR3 protein: CATAVGPSSYEQYF; CDR3 DNA: TGTGCCACCGCGGTAGGGCCTAGTTCCTACGAGCAGTACTTC
V gene: TRBV4-2; D gene: TRBD1; CDR3 length: 13; clone size: NA; J gene: TRBJ1-2; CDR3 protein: CASSQEDRGGYTF; CDR3 DNA: TGTGCCAGCAGCCAAGAAGACAGGGGTGGCTACACCTTC
V gene: TRBV6-5; D gene: NA; CDR3 length: 14; clone size: NA; J gene: TRBJ2-7; CDR3 protein: CASTGAGASYEQYF; CDR3 DNA: TGTGCCAGCACCGGGGCAGGGGCTTCCTACGAGCAGTACTTC
V gene: TRBV4-3; D gene: NA; CDR3 length: 13; clone size: NA; J gene: TRBJ1-2; CDR3 protein: CASSQLGGYGYTF; CDR3 DNA: TGCGCCAGCAGCCAATTGGGGGGCTATGGCTACACCTTC
V gene: TRBV25-1; D gene: NA; CDR3 length: 15; clone size: NA; J gene: TRBJ1-1; CDR3 protein: CASSATGLMNTEAFF; CDR3 DNA: TGTGCCAGCAGTGCCACAGGACTGATGAACACTGAAGCTTTCTTT
V gene: TRBV5-1; D gene: NA; CDR3 length: 11; clone size: NA; J gene: TRBJ1-2; CDR3 protein: CASSPHYGYTF; CDR3 DNA: TGCGCCAGCAGCCCCCACTATGGCTACACCTTC
V gene: TRBV28; D gene: NA; CDR3 length: 17; clone size: NA; J gene: TRBJ1-1; CDR3 protein: CASSLSGLGREGTEAFF; CDR3 DNA: TGTGCCAGCAGTTTAAGTGGTTTGGGGAGGGAGGGGACTGAAGCTTTCTTT
V gene: TRBV19; D gene: NA; CDR3 length: 17; clone size: NA; J gene: TRBJ1-5; CDR3 protein: CASHPRGADASNQPQHF; CDR3 DNA: TGTGCCAGTCACCCTAGAGGGGCGGATGCGAGCAATCAGCCCCAGCATTTT
V gene: TRBV9; D gene: NA; CDR3 length: 18; clone size: NA; J gene: TRBJ1-6; CDR3 protein: CASSGFKGRATYNSPLHF; CDR3 DNA: TGTGCCAGCAGCGGATTCAAGGGACGGGCGACTTATAATTCACCCCTCCACTTT
V gene: TRBV6-1; D gene: TRBD1; CDR3 length: 15; clone size: once; J gene: TRBJ1-3; CDR3 protein: CASSRDSSSGNTIYF; CDR3 DNA: TGTGCCAGCAGTCGGGACAGCAGCTCTGGAAACACCATATATTTT
V gene: TRBV7-9; D gene: TRBD1; CDR3 length: 15; clone size: NA; J gene: TRBJ1-1; CDR3 protein: CASSLDQGVNTEAFF; CDR3 DNA: TGTGCCAGCAGCTTAGATCAGGGGGTGAACACTGAAGCTTTCTTT
V gene: TRBV25-1; D gene: NA; CDR3 length: 15; clone size: NA; J gene: TRBJ2-3; CDR3 protein: CASSDVIGTTDTQYF; CDR3 DNA: TGTGCCAGCAGTGATGTGATCGGGACCACAGATACGCAGTATTTT
V gene: TRBV5-1; D gene: TRBD2; CDR3 length: 19; clone size: NA; J gene: TRBJ2-1; CDR3 protein: CASSLVRLAGAANYNEQFF; CDR3 DNA: TGCGCCAGCAGCTTGGTCAGACTAGCGGGGGCCGCTAATTACAATGAGCAGTTCTTC
V gene: TRBV27; D gene: TRBD1; CDR3 length: 13; clone size: NA; J gene: TRBJ1-1; CDR3 protein: CASSGRRGTEAFF; CDR3 DNA: TGTGCCAGCAGCGGCCGCAGGGGGACTGAAGCTTTCTTT
V gene: TRBV5-1; D gene: NA; CDR3 length: 15; clone size: NA; J gene: TRBJ2-2; CDR3 protein: CASSFGLAQPGELFF; CDR3 DNA: TGCGCCAGCAGCTTCGGGCTAGCCCAGCCCGGGGAGCTGTTTTTT
V gene: TRBV27; D gene: NA; CDR3 length: 15; clone size: NA; J gene: TRBJ2-4; CDR3 protein: CASSLDVGAKNIQYF; CDR3 DNA: TGTGCCAGCAGTTTAGATGTCGGAGCCAAAAACATTCAGTACTTC
V gene: TRBV19; D gene: NA; CDR3 length: 17; clone size: NA; J gene: TRBJ2-6; CDR3 protein: CASSKGRASLGANVLTF; CDR3 DNA: TGTGCCAGTAGTAAGGGCAGAGCTTCCCTCGGGGCCAACGTCCTGACTTTC
V gene: TRBV7-9; D gene: TRBD1; CDR3 length: 17; clone size: NA; J gene: TRBJ1-4; CDR3 protein: CASSSWTGGRTNEKLFF; CDR3 DNA: TGTGCCAGCAGCTCCTGGACAGGGGGGCGAACTAATGAAAAACTGTTTTTT
V gene: TRBV28; D gene: NA; CDR3 length: 14; clone size: NA; J gene: TRBJ1-5; CDR3 protein: CASSSRVSGQPQHF; CDR3 DNA: TGTGCCAGCAGTTCCAGGGTGTCCGGTCAGCCCCAGCATTTT
V gene: TRBV6-6; D gene: NA; CDR3 length: 15; clone size: NA; J gene: TRBJ1-1; CDR3 protein: CATRGGVGTNTEAFF; CDR3 DNA: TGTGCCACAAGAGGGGGTGTGGGGACGAACACTGAAGCTTTCTTT
V gene: TRBV29-1; D gene: NA; CDR3 length: 14; clone size: NA; J gene: TRBJ2-7; CDR3 protein: CSVRKKQDTYEQYF; CDR3 DNA: TGCAGCGTCAGAAAAAAGCAAGATACCTACGAGCAGTACTTC
V gene: TRBV12-5; D gene: NA; CDR3 length: 14; clone size: NA; J gene: TRBJ2-5; CDR3 protein: CASGSGQIQETQYF; CDR3 DNA: TGTGCTAGTGGTTCTGGACAGATACAAGAGACCCAGTACTTC
V gene: TRBV6-6; D gene: NA; CDR3 length: 11; clone size: NA; J gene: TRBJ1-2; CDR3 protein: CASRSTYGYTF; CDR3 DNA: TGTGCCAGCAGGTCTACCTATGGCTACACCTTC
V gene: TRBV4-3; D gene: NA; CDR3 length: 16; clone size: NA; J gene: TRBJ1-3; CDR3 protein: CASSQDRQNPGNTIYF; CDR3 DNA: TGCGCCAGCAGCCAAGATCGGCAGAACCCTGGAAACACCATATATTTT
V gene: TRBV14; D gene: NA; CDR3 length: 14; clone size: once; J gene: TRBJ2-2; CDR3 protein: CASSQVKNTGELFF; CDR3 DNA: TGTGCCAGCAGCCAAGTTAAGAACACCGGGGAGCTGTTTTTT
V gene: TRBV15; D gene: NA; CDR3 length: 15; clone size: once; J gene: TRBJ1-6; CDR3 protein: CVTSRSTALNSPLHF; CDR3 DNA: TGTGTCACCAGCAGATCGACAGCTCTCAATTCACCCCTCCACTTT
V gene: TRBV30; D gene: TRBD1; CDR3 length: 13; clone size: NA; J gene: TRBJ1-2; CDR3 protein: CAWRRTGGVGYTF; CDR3 DNA: TGTGCCTGGAGACGGACAGGCGGAGTTGGCTACACCTTC
V gene: TRBV12-2; D gene: NA; CDR3 length: 15; clone size: once; J gene: TRBJ1-3; CDR3 protein: CASRLEAEGGNTIYF; CDR3 DNA: TGTGCAAGTCGCTTAGAGGCGGAGGGGGGAAACACCATATATTTT
V gene: TRBV7-3; D gene: NA; CDR3 length: 13; clone size: NA; J gene: TRBJ1-4; CDR3 protein: CASSIPGREKLFF; CDR3 DNA: TGTGCCAGCAGCATTCCGGGGAGGGAAAAACTGTTTTTT
V gene: TRBV10-3; D gene: TRBD1; CDR3 length: 13; clone size: NA; J gene: TRBJ2-3; CDR3 protein: CAISAGGADTQYF; CDR3 DNA: TGTGCCATCAGTGCAGGGGGCGCAGATACGCAGTATTTT
V gene: TRBV2; D gene: NA; CDR3 length: 12; clone size: NA; J gene: TRBJ1-2; CDR3 protein: CASRAEVYGYTF; CDR3 DNA: TGCGCCAGCAGAGCAGAGGTGTATGGCTACACCTTC
V gene: TRBV11-2; D gene: NA; CDR3 length: 14; clone size: NA; J gene: TRBJ2-7; CDR3 protein: CASSLSPGAYEQYF; CDR3 DNA: TGTGCCAGCAGCTTAAGTCCGGGGGCCTACGAGCAGTACTTC
V gene: TRBV6-5; D gene: TRBD1; CDR3 length: 13; clone size: NA; J gene: TRBJ2-1; CDR3 protein: CASTKSTTGVRIF; CDR3 DNA: TGTGCCAGCACCAAATCCACAACAGGGGTCCGGATCTTC
V gene: TRBV7-9; D gene: NA; CDR3 length: 14; clone size: NA; J gene: TRBJ2-1; CDR3 protein: CASSWEGQRNEQFF; CDR3 DNA: TGTGCCAGCAGCTGGGAGGGACAGCGCAATGAGCAGTTCTTC
V gene: TRBV27; D gene: TRBD2; CDR3 length: 20; clone size: NA; J gene: TRBJ2-3; CDR3 protein: CASSDRKLAGGPSSTDTQYF; CDR3 DNA: TGTGCCAGCAGTGACCGAAAACTAGCGGGGGGGCCCTCTAGCACAGATACGCAGTATTTT
V gene: TRBV5-1; D gene: NA; CDR3 length: 15; clone size: NA; J gene: TRBJ1-5; CDR3 protein: CASSHGGGFGQPQHF; CDR3 DNA: TGCGCCAGCAGCCACGGCGGGGGGTTCGGTCAGCCCCAGCATTTT
V gene: TRBV7-3; D gene: TRBD1; CDR3 length: 15; clone size: NA; J gene: TRBJ1-1; CDR3 protein: CASSDGQGTRTEAFF; CDR3 DNA: TGTGCCAGCAGCGATGGACAGGGGACGAGGACTGAAGCTTTCTTT
V gene: TRBV7-8; D gene: NA; CDR3 length: 13; clone size: NA; J gene: TRBJ2-5; CDR3 protein: CASSSELQETQYF; CDR3 DNA: TGTGCCAGCAGCTCGGAGCTCCAAGAGACCCAGTACTTC
V gene: TRBV2; D gene: NA; CDR3 length: 14; clone size: NA; J gene: TRBJ1-2; CDR3 protein: CASSEARGAYGYTF; CDR3 DNA: TGTGCCAGCAGTGAAGCGAGGGGGGCGTATGGCTACACCTTC
V gene: TRBV5-5; D gene: NA; CDR3 length: 18; clone size: NA; J gene: TRBJ1-5; CDR3 protein: CASSFSFSSYGSNQPQHF; CDR3 DNA: TGTGCCAGCAGCTTTTCGTTCTCTTCCTACGGAAGCAATCAGCCCCAGCATTTT
V gene: TRBV19; D gene: NA; CDR3 length: 12; clone size: NA; J gene: TRBJ1-4; CDR3 protein: CAVRGGGEKLFF; CDR3 DNA: TGTGCCGTACGGGGGGGAGGCGAAAAACTGTTTTTT
V gene: TRBV10-3; D gene: TRBD1; CDR3 length: 16; clone size: once; J gene: TRBJ1-3; CDR3 protein: CAISDHDVGQGNTIYF; CDR3 DNA: TGTGCCATCAGTGACCACGACGTGGGACAGGGGAACACCATATATTTT
V gene: TRBV4-1; D gene: NA; CDR3 length: 15; clone size: NA; J gene: TRBJ1-2; CDR3 protein: CASSQGGRATYGYTF; CDR3 DNA: TGCGCCAGCAGCCAAGGTGGCAGGGCGACCTATGGCTACACCTTC
V gene: TRBV18; D gene: TRBD1; CDR3 length: 15; clone size: NA; J gene: TRBJ2-2; CDR3 protein: CASSSGQGHTGELFF; CDR3 DNA: TGTGCCAGCTCCTCGGGACAGGGGCACACCGGGGAGCTGTTTTTT
V gene: TRBV18; D gene: NA; CDR3 length: 14; clone size: NA; J gene: TRBJ1-1; CDR3 protein: CATAFGRSNTEAFF; CDR3 DNA: TGTGCCACCGCCTTCGGGAGATCTAACACTGAAGCTTTCTTT
V gene: TRBV6-6; D gene: TRBD1; CDR3 length: 12; clone size: few; J gene: TRBJ2-2; CDR3 protein: CASSDRGGELFF; CDR3 DNA: TGTGCCAGCAGTGACAGGGGCGGGGAGCTGTTTTTT
V gene: TRBV11-3; D gene: NA; CDR3 length: 15; clone size: NA; J gene: TRBJ2-1; CDR3 protein: CASSSRPVAYNEQFF; CDR3 DNA: TGTGCCAGCAGCTCGAGGCCTGTGGCTTACAATGAGCAGTTCTTC